This T cell receptor (beta chain) was recorded in a study of cytomegalovirus exposure and HLA in healthy donors (TCRdb year 2017). In terms of the full investigation: According to an earlier analysis of 587 of the donors, about 179 million T cells yielded approximately 120 million unique TCR beta sequences and 250 to 350 Gb of sequence data. An early release that covered 640 HLA-typed donors contained approximately 300 gigabases of sequencing data and roughly 84 million unique TCR sequences. Of the roughly 410 genotyped donors, more than 75% were placed in the genetic ancestry cluster associated with self-reported Caucasian donors. The study was designed to test whether signatures of past pathogen exposure could be identified by cataloging public T cell receptors. Using immunosequencing, the study profiled T cell repertoires from 666 subjects and related those repertoires to cytomegalovirus serostatus. In addition to the first cohort of approximately 670 subjects, a separate validation cohort of 120 different subjects was used. High-throughput TCR immunosequencing, statistical association of individual TCRs with disease status, and machine learning were combined to predict cytomegalovirus infection status. A later analysis re-examined previously published TCR beta repertoires from 610 or so donors and added high-resolution HLA genotyping to investigate patterns of TCR occurrence. Rather than using new phenotypic data, the later analysis identified candidate immune exposures from TCR beta sequences and from how often those sequences occurred across donors. An earlier analysis of roughly 600 of the donors used high-throughput TCR beta sequencing to judge whether each TCR beta V gene segment behaved as functional or pseudogenic. Alongside the repertoire data, information on donor age, sex, ethnicity and CMV serostatus was compiled. A later genetic analysis used genome-wide SNP genotypes for about 60% of the roughly 700 donors, treating that subset as a discovery cohort. Every repertoire in the discovery cohort had been generated on one and the same sequencing platform. HLA typing covered class I and class II loci at four-digit resolution. The number of donors typed differed by locus, with roughly 629-640 for A, B, C, DRB1 and DQB1, 522 for DQA1, 600 to 610 for DPA1, and around 450 for DPB1. Because of strong linkage in the cohort, five DR-DQ haplotypes were treated as single units for association and clustering. Among about 390 genotyped donors of the cohort, an average of 235,054 unique TCR beta nucleotide sequences were sequenced per donor, about a sixth of them non-productive.

Broader findings and caveats from the paper: In both the original and validation cohorts, the classifier was reported to diagnose cytomegalovirus status with high specificity and sensitivity. The authors suggested that the approach could potentially be generalized to other disease states and immunological phenotypes. For the cohort, immune exposure information was limited to CMV serostatus. Sequencing depth was assumed to be roughly uniform across donors in the presence/absence analyses, though that assumption may not hold. The sequencing pipeline was judged likely to have produced a cluster of highly shared sequence variants as a technical artifact. In the study, around 150 TCR beta chains were listed as associated with cytomegalovirus. In an earlier analysis of 500 to 650 of the donors, most TCR beta V segments appeared in productive rearrangements about 90% or about 30% of the time, broadly matching IMGT annotations. A few of the identified cytomegalovirus-associated TCR beta chains were confirmed in vitro to be specific for cytomegalovirus antigens. A later analysis found that most CMV-associated TCR beta chains appeared HLA-restricted, with HLA associations seemingly driven largely by CMV exposure. A later genetic analysis associated a missense DCLRE1C variant with V-gene and J-gene trimming of TCR beta chains, and an independent cohort replicated the association. Specific HLA alleles were associated with 18,000 or so TCR beta sequences at a false discovery rate of 0.05 in a later analysis. A later genetic analysis reported fewer N-insertions in productive TCRs among donors in an Asian-associated ancestry cluster than the roughly 650-donor mean. Some IMGT-functional V segments, including TRBV6-2 and TRBV6-3, could not be told apart with the 87-base-pair reads, so those segments were excluded. When HLA alleles, especially DR and DQ, strongly co-occurred, TCR associations were difficult to assign to individual alleles. According to a later analysis, TCR association rates differed among HLA loci, with DRB1 alleles showing the most associated TCRs and HLA-C alleles showing the fewest. In a later analysis, several top co-occurrence clusters were reported to appear linked to parvovirus B19, influenza, CMV and Epstein-Barr virus. A further reported finding was that TCR beta sequences accurately predicted the HLA-A and HLA-B alleles for most subjects in the first cohort. Compared with equally common non-associated chains, HLA-associated TCR beta chains in a later analysis were more clonally expanded and had lower generation probabilities. Linkage disequilibrium might explain the correlated functional status among segregating V segments, but an unknown experimental factor could not be ruled out. In this cohort, only TCR beta chains were sequenced, and detectable features were limited by the absence of alpha or paired-chain data. While some public TCRs were present in many individuals, most TCR sequences turned up only very rarely across donors. The earlier analysis of about 600 of the donors excluded 15 to 20 rarely observed V segments, including chromosome 9 orphons, because counts were too low. HLA typing was unavailable for some donors at each locus, so association tests used only the typed subset.

In the case of this clone: Its antigen specificity is not known. No quality values exist for individual bases; no much larger clone is one base distant.

CDR1 and CDR2, looked up from the germline V gene (reference sequence), are LNHDA and SQIVND. V is pared back by 1 base and J by 2 bases, with 9 bases lying between the germline termini. The CDR3 contains 14 residues, cysteine and phenylalanine counted. Only CDR3 DNA remains: 42 bases, in frame from the first base. Library preparation used the immunoSEQ multiplex PCR assay. A mixture of 60 forward primers for TCR Vbeta segments and 13 reverse primers for TCR Jbeta segments was used in the multiplex PCR. A multiplex PCR assay on genomic DNA amplified the CDR3 region of rearranged TCR beta genes. Amplified TCR beta libraries were sequenced as 87-base-pair reads on the Illumina HiSeq System. The authors' pipeline ran thus. A later analysis tallied 75 million to 95 million unique TCR beta chains across the 610 or so repertoires, and around 10 million of those chains were shared by two or more donors. A nearest-neighbor algorithm error-corrected the raw reads and collapsed the reads into unique sequences, merging closely related sequences to remove PCR and sequencing errors. To assign V, D and J gene segments, CDR3 sequences were aligned to IMGT reference sequences. For a sequence to be retained, a match of at least six nucleotides was required to both a V gene segment and a J gene segment. A rearrangement counted as productive if the CDR3 had no stop codons and remained in frame with V and J, and every other rearrangement counted as non-productive. CDR3 was defined by IMGT convention, running from the second conserved V-encoded cysteine to the conserved J-encoded phenylalanine. The earlier analysis of more than 450 of the donors excluded sequences that lacked an unambiguous match to a single V gene segment. An earlier analysis of 500 to 700 of the donors classified V segments as functional when productive rearrangements were above 56.7% and as segregating when the standard deviation between donors was above 5%. To diagnose cytomegalovirus status from the catalog of TCR beta chain sequences, a statistical classification framework was built. In a later analysis, TCR nucleotide sequences were compared against IMGT/GENE-DB human TR gene sequences so that V and J genes could be assigned. A later analysis assigned CDR3 sequences and most-parsimonious VDJ recombination scenarios with the TCRdist pipeline. A later analysis defined each TCR beta chain by its CDR3 amino acid sequence plus V-gene family, and excluded reads lacking a unique V-gene family. To address suspected cross-contamination and a sequencing artifact, a later analysis removed 592 highly shared, low-generation-probability nucleotide sequences. A later analysis calculated a clonal expansion index for each public chain from normalized within-repertoire ranks of inferred template counts. Generation probabilities in a later analysis came from a VDJ recombination model fitted to out-of-frame rearrangements, and those results were checked against IGoR. Hypergeometric tests were used in a later analysis to score TCR-TCR, TCR-HLA and TCR-CMV co-occurrence, with a repertoire-size bias correction applied to the TCR pairs. False discovery rates were estimated in a later analysis by permuting HLA or CMV assignments 20 times. In a later analysis, co-occurring TCRs were grouped with DBSCAN, and TCRdist sequence similarity was added when clustering was performed within HLA-allele-positive subsets. Repertoires with fewer than 30,000 or more than 120,000 public chains were left out of co-occurrence clustering, as were about 5 repertoires with anomalous nucleotide sharing. TCRdb stores this immuneACCESS table with in-frame sequences only. Part of the clones is absent; in the studies checked, under half of the shortfall reflects unresolved V genes, and no reason is known for the rest. From that table come the V and J calls and clone size; the DNA was used to work out D and trimming. This sample comprises some 200,000 clones, roughly 84% of them detected only once. The top ten clonotypes cover roughly 2.8% of the sample.

The cohort consisted of 600 or so healthy bone marrow donors. All cohort members were sampled while nominally healthy, although unrecorded immune exposures were likely present. The donor was CMV seropositive and belonged to the group of about 290 seropositive cohort members. Each donor provided a peripheral blood sample, and peripheral blood mononuclear cells were used for TCR beta sequencing. The Qiagen DNeasy Blood Extraction Kit was used to extract genomic DNA from the blood cell samples. Sample: PBMCs. This TCR came from a woman aged 50 to 60 in good health and CMV-seropositive. The chain employs TRBV19 and TRBJ2-7; TRBD2 is a weak D gene call, 5 bases matching. The DNA is as follows: TGTGCCAGTAGTATAGCTGGGAGTACCTACGAGCAGTACTTC. Translated, it gives CASSIAGSTYEQYF.